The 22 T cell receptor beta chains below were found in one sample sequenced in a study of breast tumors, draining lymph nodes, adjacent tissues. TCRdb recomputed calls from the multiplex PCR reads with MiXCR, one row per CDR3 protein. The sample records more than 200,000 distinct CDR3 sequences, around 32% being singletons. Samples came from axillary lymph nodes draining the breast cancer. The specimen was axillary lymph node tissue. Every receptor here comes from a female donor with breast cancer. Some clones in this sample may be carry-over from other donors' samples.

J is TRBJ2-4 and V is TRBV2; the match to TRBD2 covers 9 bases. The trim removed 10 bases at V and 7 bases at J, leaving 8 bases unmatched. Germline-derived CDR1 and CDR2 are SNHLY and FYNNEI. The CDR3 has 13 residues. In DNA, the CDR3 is TGTGCCATTAAGGCGGGGGGGGCGAACATTCAGTACTTC. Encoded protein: CAIKAGGANIQYF.

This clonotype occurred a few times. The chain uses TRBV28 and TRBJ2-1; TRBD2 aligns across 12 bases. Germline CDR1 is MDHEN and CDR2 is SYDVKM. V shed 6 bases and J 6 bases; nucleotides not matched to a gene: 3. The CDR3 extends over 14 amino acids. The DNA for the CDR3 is TGTGCCAGCAGGCGACTAGCGGGAGTCAATGAGCAGTTCTTC. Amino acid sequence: CASRRLAGVNEQFF.

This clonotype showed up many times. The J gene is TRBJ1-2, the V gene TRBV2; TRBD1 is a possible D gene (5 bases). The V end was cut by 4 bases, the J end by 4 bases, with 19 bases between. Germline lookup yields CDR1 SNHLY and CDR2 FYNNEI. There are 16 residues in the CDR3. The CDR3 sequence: CASSVGGGGVSYGYTF. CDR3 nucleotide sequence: TGTGCCAGCAGTGTAGGAGGCGGAGGGGTGTCCTATGGCTACACCTTC.

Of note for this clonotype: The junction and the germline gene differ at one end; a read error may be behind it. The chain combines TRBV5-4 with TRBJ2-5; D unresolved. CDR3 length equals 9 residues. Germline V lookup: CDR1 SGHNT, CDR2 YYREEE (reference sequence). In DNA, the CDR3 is TGTGCCAGCAGCTCCGCCCGGGACTTC. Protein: CASSSARDF.

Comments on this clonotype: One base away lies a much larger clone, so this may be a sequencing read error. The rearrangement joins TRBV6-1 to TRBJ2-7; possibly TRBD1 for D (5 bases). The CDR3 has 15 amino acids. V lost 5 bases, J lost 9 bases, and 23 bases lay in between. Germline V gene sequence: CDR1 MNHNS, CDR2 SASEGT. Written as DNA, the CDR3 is TGTGCCAGCAGTCAACTACAGGACCACTACGAGCGGCAGTACTTC. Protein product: CASSQLQDHYERQYF.

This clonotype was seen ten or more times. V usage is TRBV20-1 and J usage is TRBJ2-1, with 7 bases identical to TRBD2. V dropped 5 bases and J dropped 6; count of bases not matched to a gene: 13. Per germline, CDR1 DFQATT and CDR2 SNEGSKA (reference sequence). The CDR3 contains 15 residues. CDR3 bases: TGCAGTGCTCTAGCTATGGGGGAGGGCCGCAATGAGCAGTTCTTC. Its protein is CSALAMGEGRNEQFF.

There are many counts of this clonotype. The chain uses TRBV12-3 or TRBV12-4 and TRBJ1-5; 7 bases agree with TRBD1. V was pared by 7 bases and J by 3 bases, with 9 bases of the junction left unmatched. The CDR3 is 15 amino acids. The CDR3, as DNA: TGTGCCAGCACCCCGACAGGGTCCCACAATCAGCCCCAGCATTTT. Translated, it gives CASTPTGSHNQPQHF.

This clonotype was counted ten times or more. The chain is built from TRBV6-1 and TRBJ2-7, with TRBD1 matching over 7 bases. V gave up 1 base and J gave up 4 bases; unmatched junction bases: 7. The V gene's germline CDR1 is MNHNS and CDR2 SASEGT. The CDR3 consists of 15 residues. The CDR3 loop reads CASSEDWDRIYEQYF. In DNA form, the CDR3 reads TGTGCCAGCAGTGAAGATTGGGACAGAATTTACGAGCAGTACTTC.

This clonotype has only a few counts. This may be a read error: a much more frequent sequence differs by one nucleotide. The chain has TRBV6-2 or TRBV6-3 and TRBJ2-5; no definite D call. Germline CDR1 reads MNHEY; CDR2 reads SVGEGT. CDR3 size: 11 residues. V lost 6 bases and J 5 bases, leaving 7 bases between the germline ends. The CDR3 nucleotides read TGTGCCAGCAGGCGCTTTGAGACCCAGTACTTC. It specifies CASRRFETQYF.

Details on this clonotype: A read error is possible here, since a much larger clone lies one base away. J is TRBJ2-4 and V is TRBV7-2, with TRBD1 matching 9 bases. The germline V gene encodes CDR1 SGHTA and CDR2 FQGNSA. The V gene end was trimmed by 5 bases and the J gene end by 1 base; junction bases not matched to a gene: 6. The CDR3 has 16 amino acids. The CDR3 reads CASSAHRGRAKNIQYF. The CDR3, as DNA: TGTGCCAGCAGCGCTCACAGGGGGCGCGCCAAAAACATTCAGTACTTC. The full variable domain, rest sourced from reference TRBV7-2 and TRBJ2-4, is GAGVSQSPSNKVTEKGKDVELRCDPISGHTALYWYRQSLGQGLEFLIYFQGNSAPDKSGLPSDRFSAERTGGSVSTLTIQRTQQEDSAVYLCASSAHRGRAKNIQYFGAGTRLSVL.

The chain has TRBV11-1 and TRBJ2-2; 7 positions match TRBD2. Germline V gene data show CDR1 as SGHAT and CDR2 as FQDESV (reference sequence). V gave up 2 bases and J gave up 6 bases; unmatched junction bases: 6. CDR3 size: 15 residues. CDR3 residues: CASSLSRAGAGELFF. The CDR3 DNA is TGTGCCAGCAGCTTAAGCAGGGCGGGAGCCGGGGAGCTGTTTTTT. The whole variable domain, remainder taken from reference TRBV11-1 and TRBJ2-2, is EAEVAQSPRYKITEKSQAVAFWCDPISGHATLYWYRQILGQGPELLVQFQDESVVDDSQLPKDRFSAERLKGVDSTLKIQPAELGDSAMYLCASSLSRAGAGELFFGEGSRLTVL.

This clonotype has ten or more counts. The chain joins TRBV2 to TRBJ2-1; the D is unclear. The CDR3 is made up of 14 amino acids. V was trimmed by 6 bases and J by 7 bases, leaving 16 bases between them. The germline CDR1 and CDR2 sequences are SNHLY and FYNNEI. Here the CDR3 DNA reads TGTGCCAGCAGGACTGCACCTTGGTTGAATGAGCAGTTCTTC. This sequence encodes CASRTAPWLNEQFF.

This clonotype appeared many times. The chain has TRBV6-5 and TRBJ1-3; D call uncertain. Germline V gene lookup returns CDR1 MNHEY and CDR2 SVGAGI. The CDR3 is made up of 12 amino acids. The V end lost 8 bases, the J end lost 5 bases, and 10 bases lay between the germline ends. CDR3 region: CASLDARNTIYF. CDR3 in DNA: TGTGCCAGCCTGGACGCCAGAAACACCATATATTTT.

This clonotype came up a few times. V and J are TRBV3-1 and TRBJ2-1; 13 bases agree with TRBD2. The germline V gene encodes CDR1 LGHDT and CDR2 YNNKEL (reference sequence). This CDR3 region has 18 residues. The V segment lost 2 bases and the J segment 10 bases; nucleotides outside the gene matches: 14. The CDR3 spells CASSQQRGGLAGAGEQFF. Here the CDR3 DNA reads TGTGCCAGCAGCCAACAAAGAGGAGGACTAGCGGGAGCCGGCGAGCAGTTCTTC.

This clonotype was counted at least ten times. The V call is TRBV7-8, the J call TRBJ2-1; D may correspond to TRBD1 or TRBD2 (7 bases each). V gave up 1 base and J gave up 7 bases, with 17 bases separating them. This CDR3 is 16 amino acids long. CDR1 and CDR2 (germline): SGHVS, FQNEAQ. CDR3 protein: CASSLGQGGGQNEQFF. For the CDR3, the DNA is TGTGCCAGCAGCTTAGGTCAGGGGGGAGGGCAAAATGAGCAGTTCTTC.

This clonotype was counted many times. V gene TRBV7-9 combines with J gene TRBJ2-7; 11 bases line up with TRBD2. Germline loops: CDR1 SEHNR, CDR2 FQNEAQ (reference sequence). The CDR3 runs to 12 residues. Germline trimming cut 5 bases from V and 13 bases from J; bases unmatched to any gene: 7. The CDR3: CASSPRTSGFYF. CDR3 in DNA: TGTGCCAGCAGCCCGCGGACTAGCGGGTTTTACTTC.

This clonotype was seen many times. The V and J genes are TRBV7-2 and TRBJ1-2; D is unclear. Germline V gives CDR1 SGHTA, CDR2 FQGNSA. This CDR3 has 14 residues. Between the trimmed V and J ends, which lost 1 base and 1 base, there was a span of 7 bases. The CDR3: CASSLEGLNYGYTF. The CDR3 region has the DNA TGTGCCAGCAGCTTAGAAGGCCTTAACTATGGCTACACCTTC. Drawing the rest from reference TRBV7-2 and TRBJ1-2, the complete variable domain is GAGVSQSPSNKVTEKGKDVELRCDPISGHTALYWYRQSLGQGLEFLIYFQGNSAPDKSGLPSDRFSAERTGGSVSTLTIQRTQQEDSAVYLCASSLEGLNYGYTFGSGTRLTVV.

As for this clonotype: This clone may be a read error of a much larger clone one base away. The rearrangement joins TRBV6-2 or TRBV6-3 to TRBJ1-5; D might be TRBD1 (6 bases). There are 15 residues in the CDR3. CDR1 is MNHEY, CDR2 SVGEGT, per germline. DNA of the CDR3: TGTGCCAGCGAGGGGGGCGGCGGGCGGAATCAGTCCCAGCATTTT. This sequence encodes CASEGGGGRNQSQHF.

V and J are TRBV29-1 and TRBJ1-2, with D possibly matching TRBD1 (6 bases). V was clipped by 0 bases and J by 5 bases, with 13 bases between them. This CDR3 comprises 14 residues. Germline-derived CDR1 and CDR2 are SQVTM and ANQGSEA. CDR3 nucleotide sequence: TGCAGCGTTGAAGAGGGGCAGGGGAATTATGGCTACACCTTC. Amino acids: CSVEEGQGNYGYTF. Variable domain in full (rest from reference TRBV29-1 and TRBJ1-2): SAVISQKPSRDICQRGTSLTIQCQVDSQVTMMFWYRQQPGQSLTLIATANQGSEATYESGFVIDKFPISRPNLTFSTLTVSNMSPEDSSIYLCSVEEGQGNYGYTFGSGTRLTVV.

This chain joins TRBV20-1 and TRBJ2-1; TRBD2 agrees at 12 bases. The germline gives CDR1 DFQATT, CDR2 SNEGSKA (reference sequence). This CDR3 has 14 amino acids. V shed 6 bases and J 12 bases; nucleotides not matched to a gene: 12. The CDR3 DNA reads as TGCAGTGCCCGACTAGCGGGAGCGGGAGATACGCAGTTCTTC. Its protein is CSARLAGAGDTQFF.

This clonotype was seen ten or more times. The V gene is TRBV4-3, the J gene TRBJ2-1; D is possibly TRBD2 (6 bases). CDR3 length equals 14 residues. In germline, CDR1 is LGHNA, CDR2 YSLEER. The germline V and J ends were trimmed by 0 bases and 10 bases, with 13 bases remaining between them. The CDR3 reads CASSQDGGGREQFF. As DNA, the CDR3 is TGCGCCAGCAGCCAAGATGGTGGGGGGAGGGAGCAGTTCTTC.

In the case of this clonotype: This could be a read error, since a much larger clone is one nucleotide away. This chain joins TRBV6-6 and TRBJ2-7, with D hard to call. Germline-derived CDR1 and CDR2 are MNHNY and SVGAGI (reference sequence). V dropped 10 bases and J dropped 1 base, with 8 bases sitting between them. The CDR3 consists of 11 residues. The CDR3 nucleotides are TGTGCCACTCGCCCGTCCTACGAGCAGTACTTC. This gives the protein CATRPSYEQYF.